These 26 T cell receptor beta chains share one sample of origin, sequenced in a study of molecular identifiers for immune sequencing clone quantification. TCRdb processed the PCR reads anew with MiXCR; each CDR3 protein has one entry. The repertoire has 85,000 to 90,000 distinct CDR3 sequences, roughly 23% of them found once; the top ten carry approximately 0.8%. Sample: naive CD8+ T cells from blood, with Jurkat cell RNA spiked in. Subset: FACS-sorted CD8+CD4-CCR7+CD45RA+ naive T cells. These receptors were collected from a human donor in good health. Some libraries in this study had Jurkat cell RNA spiked in.

Comments on this clonotype: A read error may account for a junction end that differs from germline. This rearrangement joins TRBV7-9 to TRBJ2-7, with D maybe TRBD2 (6 bases). The CDR3 length is 13 residues. Germline V lookup: CDR1 SEHNR, CDR2 FQNEAQ (reference sequence). In DNA, the CDR3 is TGTGCCAGCAGCCCTGGACTATCCTACGAGCAGTGCTTC. Translated, it gives CASSPGLSYEQCF.

In its sample, this clonotype was seen many times. The rearrangement joins TRBV7-9 to TRBJ1-6, with a tentative D call TRBD1 (5 bases). Germline CDR1 is SEHNR and CDR2 is FQNEAQ (reference sequence). The CDR3 runs to 14 residues. The CDR3 sequence is CAGGRAVNNSPLHF. Written as DNA, the CDR3 is TGTGCTGGGGGTAGAGCAGTGAATAATTCACCCCTCCACTTT.

As concerns this clonotype: This may arise from a read error, as a much more abundant clone is one base away. The gene calls are TRBV6-5 and TRBJ1-1; TRBD1 matches 11 bases. The CDR3 totals 15 residues. Germline CDR1 is MNHEY and CDR2 is SVGAGI. The CDR3 protein is CASNYWTGGYTEAFF. DNA of the CDR3: TGTGCCAGCAATTACTGGACAGGGGGCTACACTGAAGCTTTCTTT.

This clonotype was seen a handful of times. The gene calls are TRBV12-3 or TRBV12-4 and TRBJ2-5; D is unresolved. Trimming pared 1 base from V and 5 bases from J, leaving 5 bases between. This CDR3 spans 12 amino acids. Written as DNA, the CDR3 is TGTGCCAGCAGTTTAGTTGGGGAGACCCAGTACTTC. Translated, it gives CASSLVGETQYF.

Concerning this clonotype itself: The conserved closing phenylalanine or tryptophan is absent in this CDR3, likely reflecting a read error. J is TRBJ1-6 and V is TRBV3-1, with unresolved D. Trimming took off 0 bases at V and 9 bases at J, with 9 bases between the two ends. Germline V gives CDR1 LGHDT, CDR2 YNNKEL (reference sequence). The CDR3 has 14 residues. CDR3 amino acids: CASSQDRWISPLHS. The CDR3 DNA follows: TGTGCCAGCAGCCAAGATAGGTGGATTTCACCCCTCCACTCT.

With regard to this clonotype: This may be a read error, as it is one base from a much larger clone. The V and J genes are TRBV2 and TRBJ2-3, with 9 bases identical to TRBD2. This CDR3 is 14 amino acids long. The germline CDR1 and CDR2 sequences are SNHLY and FYNNEI. This CDR3 is CAGSVAGVPDTQYF. The CDR3 DNA reads TGTGCCGGCAGCGTAGCGGGAGTTCCAGATACGCAGTATTTT. Drawing the rest from reference TRBV2 and TRBJ2-3, the complete variable domain is EPEVTQTPSHQVTQMGQEVILRCVPISNHLYFYWYRQILGQKVEFLVSFYNNEISEKSEIFDDQFSVERPDGSNFTLKIRSTKLEDSAMYFCAGSVAGVPDTQYFGPGTRLTVL.

This clonotype was counted between two and nine times. This chain connects TRBV5-4 to TRBJ1-6; weak D call: TRBD1 (5 bases). Germline loops: CDR1 SGHNT, CDR2 YYREEE (reference sequence). V was shortened by 4 bases and J by 9 bases, with 14 bases between the two germline ends. The length of the CDR3 is 14 residues. The CDR3 loop reads CASSAQGVGSPLHF. CDR3 bases: TGTGCCAGCAGCGCCCAGGGTGTGGGTTCACCCCTCCACTTT.

This clonotype has at least ten counts. The J gene is TRBJ1-1, the V gene TRBV20-1, with D possibly TRBD1 on 6 matching bases. The V gene lost 0 bases and the J gene lost 6 bases, with 17 bases spanning the gap. Germline V CDR1 and CDR2: DFQATT, SNEGSKA (reference sequence). The CDR3 extends over 15 amino acids. This chain's CDR3 is CSARDQGTADPEAFF. CDR3 bases: TGCAGTGCTAGAGATCAGGGGACGGCGGACCCTGAAGCTTTCTTT.

On this clonotype itself: A read error may explain this, as a much larger clone is one base away. The chain carries TRBV4-1 and TRBJ1-4; D ambiguous. Deletions cut 1 base from V and 8 bases from J, with 5 bases between. CDR3 length: 12 residues. From germline, CDR1 is MGHRA and CDR2 YSYEKL. CDR3 DNA sequence: TGCGCCAGCAGCCAAGGTGTGGAAAAACTGTTTTTT. It codes for CASSQGVEKLFF.

This clonotype was observed many times. The V gene is TRBV6-6, the J gene TRBJ2-3, with 12 bases that match TRBD1. After removal of 2 bases from V and 6 bases from J, the junction contained 6 bases not matched to a gene. CDR3 length: 16 residues. In germline, CDR1 is MNHNY, CDR2 SVGAGI (reference sequence). The CDR3 is CASSYGGQGAWDTQYF. CDR3 sequence (DNA): TGTGCCAGCAGTTACGGGGGACAGGGGGCCTGGGATACGCAGTATTTT.

This clonotype showed up many times. The chain recombines TRBV7-9 with TRBJ2-4; unclear D gene. Trimming left V 1 base short and J 0 bases short, with 7 bases between. The CDR3 is 15 amino acids. Germline V CDR1 and CDR2: SEHNR, FQNEAQ (reference sequence). The CDR3 bases are TGTGCCAGCAGCTTAGTGGACGGAGCCAAAAACATTCAGTACTTC. It is translated as CASSLVDGAKNIQYF.

The sample holds a few counts of this clonotype. The chain recombines TRBV6-2 or TRBV6-3 with TRBJ2-7, with 11 bases fitting TRBD1. Trimming removed 2 bases from V and 2 bases from J; junction bases left unmatched: 11. The CDR3 has 18 residues. Germline V lookup: CDR1 MNHEY, CDR2 SVGEGT. CDR3 amino acids: CASSYPVGQGAKPYEQYF. CDR3 bases: TGTGCCAGCAGTTACCCCGTTGGACAGGGGGCGAAACCCTACGAGCAGTACTTC.

As regards this clonotype: At one of its ends the junction is not consistent with the germline gene, which may arise from a read error. The genes are TRBV6-2 or TRBV6-3 and TRBJ2-2, with D perhaps assigned TRBD1 or TRBD2 (7 bases each). The CDR3 loop spans 15 amino acids. CDR1 and CDR2 from the germline V gene are MNHEY and SVGEGT. CDR3 region: CASRFRGGYTGELIF. The DNA for the CDR3 is TGTGCCAGCAGGTTCAGGGGGGGCTACACCGGGGAGCTGATTTTT.

A word on this clonotype: One junction end does not reproduce the germline sequence, and a read error may be involved. V gene TRBV14 combines with J gene TRBJ2-1; TRBD2 is a possible D gene (5 bases). The CDR3 length is 16 residues. Germline-derived CDR1 and CDR2 are SGHDN and FVKESK. The CDR3 spells CASSQEGSLAWNEQLF. The CDR3 DNA follows: TGTGCCAGCAGCCAAGAGGGTAGCCTAGCCTGGAATGAGCAGCTCTTC.

The CDR3 sequence: CASSLGPGTPNIQYF. The CDR3 DNA reads TGTGCCAGCAGCTTAGGCCCCGGGACACCTAACATTCAGTACTTC. J is TRBJ2-4 and V is TRBV7-9, with D possibly being TRBD1 (6 bases). Germline values: CDR1 SEHNR, CDR2 FQNEAQ (reference sequence). This CDR3 contains 15 residues. Between the trimmed V and J ends, which lost 1 base and 7 bases, there was a span of 14 bases.

This clonotype has a single count. A single base separates this from a much larger clone, so it may be a read error. This chain's CDR3 is CASARAVYQETQYF. CDR3 DNA: TGTGCCAGCGCCAGGGCCGTGTACCAAGAGACCCAGTACTTC. The chain is built from TRBV6-2 or TRBV6-3 and TRBJ2-5, with D possibly being TRBD1 (5 bases). There are 14 residues in the CDR3. V was shortened by 8 bases and J by 0 bases, with 13 bases between the two germline ends. Germline-derived CDR1 and CDR2 are MNHEY and SVGEGT.

This clonotype turned up a few times. The chain couples TRBV30 to TRBJ2-7, with 7 bases identical to TRBD2. The V segment lost 4 bases and the J segment 4 bases; nucleotides outside the gene matches: 10. Germline V gives CDR1 GTSNPN, CDR2 SVGIG (reference sequence). The CDR3 is 14 amino acids. The CDR3 is CAWTQGGAVYEQYF. The DNA for the CDR3 is TGTGCCTGGACCCAGGGAGGGGCGGTTTACGAGCAGTACTTC.

The chain links TRBV28 to TRBJ2-3, with TRBD2 identical over 12 bases. Germline CDR1 is MDHEN and CDR2 is SYDVKM. CDR3 length: 17 amino acids. V shed 5 bases, J shed 2 bases, and the junction held 8 bases outside the gene matches. CDR3 loop: CASSLTLAGGNTDTQYF. CDR3 coding DNA: TGTGCCAGCAGTCTTACCCTAGCGGGAGGGAACACAGATACGCAGTATTTT.

In its sample, this clonotype was seen many times. CDR3: CASTPNPGHSTDTQYF. In nucleotides, the CDR3 is TGTGCCAGCACCCCGAACCCGGGACACAGCACAGATACGCAGTATTTT. V gene TRBV28 combines with J gene TRBJ2-3, with D perhaps TRBD1 (6 bases). CDR3 length: 16 residues. V lost 7 bases to trimming and J lost 0 bases, with 17 bases between them. Looked up from germline, CDR1 is MDHEN and CDR2 is SYDVKM.

The sample holds many counts of this clonotype. This CDR3 is CASSVTPEAFF. The CDR3 DNA is TGTGCCAGCAGCGTGACCCCTGAAGCTTTCTTT. This rearrangement joins TRBV7-9 to TRBJ1-1; D gene ambiguous. The CDR3 contains 11 residues. Looked up from germline, CDR1 is SEHNR and CDR2 is FQNEAQ (reference sequence). With 5 bases removed from V and 6 bases from J, the gap between germline ends came to 7 bases.

This clonotype appeared once. The V gene is TRBV6-2 or TRBV6-3, the J gene TRBJ2-3; D gene unclear. Looked up from germline, CDR1 is MNHEY and CDR2 is SVGEGT. The CDR3 covers 16 residues. V lost 6 bases, J lost 0 bases, and 16 bases lay in between. CDR3 coding DNA: TGTGCCAGCAGGTATGGGCTAGGGCGTAGCACAGATACGCAGTATTTT. Its protein product is CASRYGLGRSTDTQYF.

The sample holds many counts of this clonotype. The V gene is TRBV20-1, the J gene TRBJ2-3; D is undetermined. CDR1 DFQATT and CDR2 SNEGSKA come from the germline V gene (reference sequence). V dropped 0 bases and J dropped 6 bases, with 7 bases sitting between them. This CDR3 has 12 residues. The CDR3 loop reads CSAREDGDTQYF. The CDR3 DNA reads as TGCAGTGCTAGAGAGGATGGTGATACGCAGTATTTT.

V gene TRBV6-2 or TRBV6-3 combines with J gene TRBJ1-4; D ambiguous. CDR1 MNHEY and CDR2 SVGEGT come from the germline V gene. This CDR3 is 11 amino acids long. V was pared by 5 bases and J by 14 bases, with 12 bases between. In DNA, the CDR3 is TGTGCCAGCAGTGACGGCACGGTGCTGTTTTTT. It yields the protein CASSDGTVLFF.

Only a few counts were recorded for this clonotype. V gene TRBV5-1 combines with J gene TRBJ2-1; 7 nucleotides line up with TRBD2. The CDR3 extends over 14 amino acids. Looked up from germline, CDR1 is SGHRS and CDR2 is YFSETQ. Trimming cost V 4 bases and J 12 bases; bases outside gene matches: 13. The CDR3 here is CASSPGTNSYGQFF. CDR3 sequence (DNA): TGCGCCAGCAGCCCGGGGACTAATTCGTATGGGCAGTTCTTC.

The V gene is TRBV29-1, the J gene TRBJ2-7; possibly TRBD2 for D (5 bases). In germline, CDR1 is SQVTM, CDR2 ANQGSEA. CDR3 size: 12 residues. The germline V and J ends were trimmed by 6 bases and 6 bases, with 15 bases remaining between them. In DNA form, the CDR3 reads TGCAGCGTCGCGGGCCGGACGGGCGAGCAGTACTTC. Residues: CSVAGRTGEQYF.

This clonotype was counted a few times. Here the CDR3 reads CASSVVGAQETQYF. The CDR3 region has the DNA TGTGCCAGCAGCGTAGTTGGGGCCCAAGAGACCCAGTACTTC. This sequence joins TRBV9 and TRBJ2-5; TRBD1 is a possible D gene (5 bases). Germline CDR1 is SGDLS and CDR2 is YYNGEE. Trimming stripped 0 bases from V and 1 base from J, with 7 bases between. CDR3 length: 14 amino acids. The full variable domain, in which reference TRBV9 and TRBJ2-5 provide the parts outside the CDR3, is DSGVTQTPKHLITATGQRVTLRCSPRSGDLSVYWYQQSLDQGLQFLIQYYNGEERAKGNILERFSAQQFPDLHSELNLSSLELGDSALYFCASSVVGAQETQYFGPGTRLLVL.